The 3 T cell receptor beta chains below all came from one sample that was sequenced in a study of shared clonotypes between healthy human individuals. TCRdb's table, derived via immunoSEQ multiplex PCR, lists solely in-frame clones and lacks some. The sample has roughly 890,000 clones, 80% to 95% seen once. CD45RO-negative, CCR7-selected cells formed the naive CD8 fraction, which excluded terminally differentiated effector memory CD45RA+ cells. The sequencing input was naive CD8+ T cells sorted from blood. The receptors originated from a man aged 30 to 39 in good health.

CDR3 sequence reads: CASSPGLGNTIYF. DNA for the CDR3: TGTGCCAGCAGCCCGGGGCTCGGAAACACCATATATTTT. This chain connects TRBV5-4 to TRBJ1-3; TRBD1 is a possible D gene (5 bases). Deletions cut 4 bases from V and 4 bases from J, with 9 bases between. Germline V gene data show CDR1 as SGHNT and CDR2 as YYREEE (reference sequence). CDR3 length: 13 residues.

The chain recombines TRBV6-5 with TRBJ1-1; D remains ambiguous. The CDR3 sequence is 14 residues long. V lost 0 bases to trimming and J lost 0 bases, with 5 bases between them. Germline assignment: CDR1 MNHEY and CDR2 SVGAGI. The CDR3 loop reads CASSYSTVNTEAFF. In DNA, the CDR3 is TGTGCCAGCAGTTACTCGACGGTGAACACTGAAGCTTTCTTT.

The chain has TRBV19 and TRBJ1-5, with TRBD1 identical over 8 bases. Per germline, CDR1 LNHDA and CDR2 SQIVND (reference sequence). The V segment lost 5 bases and the J segment 1 base; nucleotides outside the gene matches: 4. CDR3 length equals 15 residues. In DNA, the CDR3 is TGTGCCAGTAGTTGGACAGGGATGAGCAATCAGCCCCAGCATTTT. Encoded protein: CASSWTGMSNQPQHF.